The 23 T cell receptor beta chains reported below all come from one sample, sequenced in a study of blood T cells in healthy people across ages. The second PCR ran roughly 6 to 11 cycles with a sample-barcoded 5' primer and J-beta primers. Using its own MiXCR run on the 5' RACE reads, TCRdb lists one record per CDR3 protein. The sample consists of approximately 1.5 million distinct CDR3 sequences, roughly 43% of them appearing once. Material for sequencing was blood. These receptor sequences come from a woman under 30 in good health.

This clonotype was seen more than once but under ten times. The J gene is TRBJ1-1, the V gene TRBV2; 12 positions match TRBD1. The germline gives CDR1 SNHLY, CDR2 FYNNEI. The ends lost 4 bases at V and 11 bases at J; junction bases unmatched: 11. This CDR3 region has 15 residues. CDR3 in DNA: TGTGCCAGCAGTGTATACGGGGGACAGGGGGCTGTGGCTTTCTTT. Residues: CASSVYGGQGAVAFF.

The chain joins TRBV6-5 to TRBJ1-1, with D maybe TRBD1 (6 bases). Trimming left V 2 bases short and J 4 bases short, with 14 bases between. Germline CDR1 is MNHEY and CDR2 is SVGAGI. This CDR3 has 15 amino acids. CDR3 sequence reads: CASSYQTGSSTEAFF. In DNA form, the CDR3 reads TGTGCCAGCAGTTACCAGACAGGTTCGAGCACTGAAGCTTTCTTT.

On this clonotype itself: Since a much larger clone is just one base distant, this may be a read error. The J gene is TRBJ2-1, the V gene TRBV4-2; D is uncertain. V was pared by 0 bases and J by 13 bases, with 19 bases between. The CDR3 runs 15 residues. Germline values: CDR1 LGHNA, CDR2 YNFKEQ. CDR3 nucleotide sequence: TGTGCCAGCAGCCAAGAGCCGACCGCCCTAGAGACCCAGTTCTTC. It codes for CASSQEPTALETQFF.

The chain has TRBV7-2 and TRBJ1-2, with D maybe TRBD1 (6 bases). Germline V CDR1 and CDR2: SGHTA, FQGNSA. Trimming shortened V by 4 bases and J by 8 bases, and 14 bases separated the two germline ends. The CDR3 loop spans 13 amino acids. The CDR3 reads CASSSSRDKGYTF. The DNA for the CDR3 is TGTGCCAGCAGCTCTAGCCGGGACAAGGGCTACACCTTC.

The sample holds a few counts of this clonotype. The rearrangement links TRBV5-5 to TRBJ2-1; 12 bases map to TRBD1. CDR3 size: 16 residues. The germline V gene has CDR1 SGHKS and CDR2 YYEKEE (reference sequence). Germline trimming cut 4 bases from V and 8 bases from J; bases unmatched to any gene: 10. The CDR3 loop reads CASSLLPGQGADEQFF. Written as DNA, the CDR3 is TGTGCCAGCAGCCTCCTGCCGGGACAGGGGGCTGATGAGCAGTTCTTC.

This clonotype has just a few counts. This chain links TRBV5-1 with TRBJ1-2; 8 bases align to TRBD1. CDR1 and CDR2 (germline): SGHRS, YFSETQ. Trimming cost V 7 bases and J 4 bases; bases outside gene matches: 3. CDR3 length equals 12 residues. This chain's CDR3 is CASHDRGYGYTF. DNA of the CDR3: TGCGCCAGCCACGACAGGGGCTATGGCTACACCTTC.

The CDR3 loop reads CSASQGAGVGNQPQHF. CDR3 coding DNA: TGCAGTGCTAGCCAGGGGGCCGGGGTGGGCAATCAGCCCCAGCATTTT. The rearrangement links TRBV20-1 to TRBJ1-5, with 8 bases matching TRBD1. CDR3 size: 16 residues. The germline V gene has CDR1 DFQATT and CDR2 SNEGSKA (reference sequence). V was pared by 3 bases and J by 2 bases, with 9 bases of the junction left unmatched.

The chain is built from TRBV2 and TRBJ1-4; D unclear. Per germline, CDR1 SNHLY and CDR2 FYNNEI. This CDR3 region has 15 residues. The V end lost 0 bases, the J end lost 13 bases, and 18 bases lay between the germline ends. CDR3: CASSEARTPLSRLFF. CDR3 DNA: TGTGCCAGCAGTGAAGCGCGGACGCCTTTATCAAGACTGTTTTTT.

V gene TRBV6-2 or TRBV6-3 combines with J gene TRBJ1-2; D gene ambiguous. V was pared by 7 bases and J by 3 bases, with 12 bases between. The V gene's germline CDR1 is MNHEY and CDR2 SVGEGT. The CDR3 sequence is 13 residues long. Written as DNA, the CDR3 is TGTGCCAGCACCAACGGACTGTACTATGGCTACACCTTC. This translates into CASTNGLYYGYTF.

The chain links TRBV9 to TRBJ2-3; D is uncertain. The CDR3 extends over 14 amino acids. The V gene lost 0 bases and the J gene lost 3 bases, with 8 bases spanning the gap. CDR1 SGDLS and CDR2 YYNGEE come from the germline V gene. In nucleotides, the CDR3 is TGTGCCAGCAGCGTAGAAAGAAGGACAGATACGCAGTATTTT. It translates to CASSVERRTDTQYF.

The genes are TRBV4-3 and TRBJ1-4; possibly TRBD1 for D (5 bases). Trimming removed 0 bases from V and 8 bases from J, with 13 bases in between. Germline V gene sequence: CDR1 LGHNA, CDR2 YSLEER. CDR3 size: 15 residues. The CDR3 protein is CASSQEGGAGEKLFF. Written as DNA, the CDR3 is TGCGCCAGCAGCCAAGAGGGAGGGGCGGGGGAAAAACTGTTTTTT.

The chain has TRBV29-1 and TRBJ2-5, with D unresolved. The CDR3 is made up of 13 amino acids. Looked up from germline, CDR1 is SQVTM and CDR2 is ANQGSEA. The V and J ends lost 3 bases and 2 bases respectively, with 10 bases between them. The CDR3 here is CSVDGQRQETQYF. The CDR3 region has the DNA TGCAGCGTTGACGGTCAGAGGCAAGAGACCCAGTACTTC.

This clonotype showed up just a few times. The rearrangement joins TRBV20-1 to TRBJ1-2; D not certain. The CDR3 extends over 13 amino acids. V lost 5 bases to trimming and J lost 1 base, with 11 bases between them. Germline-derived CDR1 and CDR2 are DFQATT and SNEGSKA (reference sequence). The chain's CDR3 is CSAADRFNYGYTF. The CDR3 bases are TGCAGTGCTGCCGACCGATTTAACTATGGCTACACCTTC.

This clonotype was picked up one time. This chain's CDR3 is CSVEWTGLRGSGYTF. The CDR3, as DNA: TGCAGCGTTGAATGGACAGGGCTTCGGGGCTCTGGCTACACCTTC. The chain couples TRBV29-1 to TRBJ1-2, with 8 bases aligning to TRBD1. Germline V gene lookup returns CDR1 SQVTM and CDR2 ANQGSEA. This CDR3 contains 15 residues. V lost 2 bases to trimming and J lost 7 bases; unmatched junction nucleotides: 12. Based on the CDR3 plus reference TRBV29-1 and TRBJ1-2, the full variable domain is SAVISQKPSRDICQRGTSLTIQCQVDSQVTMMFWYRQQPGQSLTLIATANQGSEATYESGFVIDKFPISRPNLTFSTLTVSNMSPEDSSIYLCSVEWTGLRGSGYTFGSGTRLTVV.

The V gene is TRBV11-3, the J gene TRBJ2-3, with TRBD1 as a possible D gene (6 bases). The CDR3 is 15 amino acids. Per germline, CDR1 SGHNT and CDR2 YENEEA. Deletions cut 1 base from V and 4 bases from J, with 12 bases between. In DNA form, the CDR3 reads TGTGCCAGCAGCTTAGGACAGGCAGAGTCAGATACGCAGTATTTT. Translated: CASSLGQAESDTQYF.

This chain joins TRBV7-2 and TRBJ1-2; no clear D. Germline CDR1 SGHTA, CDR2 FQGNSA. The length of the CDR3 is 15 residues. V gave up 3 bases and J gave up 1 base, with 12 bases separating them. Written as DNA, the CDR3 is TGTGCCAGCAGCTTTAACTTGGTCGGTAACTATGGCTACACCTTC. Protein product: CASSFNLVGNYGYTF.

The chain recombines TRBV2 with TRBJ2-1; 9 bases align to TRBD2. Germline V lookup: CDR1 SNHLY, CDR2 FYNNEI. The CDR3 has 15 amino acids. J was trimmed by 1 base and V by 5 bases; bases with no gene match: 3. CDR3: CASSSSGVSYNEQFF. CDR3 sequence (DNA): TGTGCCAGCAGTTCTAGCGGGGTTTCCTACAATGAGCAGTTCTTC.

This chain links TRBV4-2 with TRBJ2-4; D not resolved. The DNA end is more similar to TRBJ2-7, so the J call may be wrong. Germline CDR1 is LGHNA and CDR2 is YNFKEQ. CDR3 length equals 14 residues. In DNA form, the CDR3 reads TGTGCCAGCAGCCAACTTCCCCTCCGGGACGAGCAGTACTTC. This gives the protein CASSQLPLRDEQYF.

The chain recombines TRBV20-1 with TRBJ2-5; no firm D call. Per germline, CDR1 DFQATT and CDR2 SNEGSKA (reference sequence). The V end was cut by 2 bases, the J end by 11 bases, with 27 bases between. The CDR3 extends over 16 amino acids. The CDR3: CSARSPPRTSYNEQYF. DNA for the CDR3: TGCAGTGCTAGATCCCCTCCCCGGACGTCCTACAATGAGCAGTACTTC.

This sequence joins TRBV12-1 and TRBJ2-1; the listed D gene, TRBD1, was not tested against the DNA. TRBV12-1 is termed a pseudogene. The CDR3 totals 14 residues. CDR3 coding DNA: TGTGCCAGCAGGTTTCGGGACAGGGTATTTGAGCAGTTCTTC. Its translation is CASRFRDRVFEQFF.

This clonotype showed up just a few times. This chain connects TRBV7-2 to TRBJ2-3; 8 bases map to TRBD2. Germline CDR1 is SGHTA and CDR2 is FQGNSA. The CDR3 contains 15 residues. With V trimmed by 4 bases and J by 5 bases, 8 bases remained unmatched. The CDR3 DNA sequence: TGTGCCAGCAGCTCCCAGAGCGGGGGTGAAGATACGCAGTATTTT. Encoded protein: CASSSQSGGEDTQYF.

V and J are TRBV10-3 and TRBJ2-3; maybe TRBD1 (7 bases). Looked up from germline, CDR1 is ENHRY and CDR2 is SYGVKD. V dropped 10 bases and J dropped 0 bases, with 14 bases sitting between them. The length of the CDR3 is 14 residues. CDR3 coding DNA: TGTGCCACGGCGACAGGGACTAGCACAGATACGCAGTATTTT. It translates to CATATGTSTDTQYF.

The J gene is TRBJ1-5, the V gene TRBV4-3; D not certain. From germline, CDR1 is LGHNA and CDR2 YSLEER. V gave up 0 bases and J gave up 4 bases, with 10 bases separating them. The CDR3 length is 15 residues. DNA for the CDR3: TGCGCCAGCAGCCAAGATGCCAGGATGAATCAGCCCCAGCATTTT. Encoded protein: CASSQDARMNQPQHF.